This TCR beta chain emerged from a study of response to subunit inactivated influenza vaccine. One entry per CDR3 protein results from TCRdb running MiXCR on the RT-PCR reads. The table has just under 550,000 distinct CDR3 sequences, around 21% seen once; the top ten hold around 2.8%. J was trimmed by 8 bases and V by 1 base; bases with no gene match: 18. The CDR3 is made up of 19 amino acids. Germline CDR1 is MGHRA and CDR2 is YSYEKL. The data also belong to a second study, concerning T cells expressing NK-cell markers. This second study says: cDNA encoding TCR beta was synthesized via 5'RACE template switching incorporating UMIs. An anti-gamma-delta TCR antibody restricted sorting to alpha-beta TCR T cells in several experiments. NKG2C+ dominant clonotype frequencies in more than 5 donors were roughly 1.0-7.5% of CD8+ T cells. Whether the expanded NKG2C+ T cell clones recognized HCMV remained unclear.

This clonotype was sampled from a man aged 45-65 years who received an inactivated influenza vaccine. The chain employs TRBV4-1 and TRBJ2-1; 9 positions agree with TRBD2. Sequenced here: CD4+ T cells sorted from PBMCs, sampled approximately 13 days after vaccination. The chain's CDR3 is CASSQVLSMGLAFLDEQFF. CDR3 coding DNA: TGCGCCAGCAGCCAAGTATTGTCAATGGGACTAGCTTTTCTAGATGAGCAGTTCTTC.